The rows below give T cell receptor beta chains drawn from one sample of a study of T cell repertoires in cytomegalovirus infection. One entry per CDR3 protein, called by TCRdb with MiXCR from the reads. The profile shows some 450,000 distinct CDR3 sequences, approximately 30% of them singletons. The sequencing input was PBMCs. The receptor source for this set is a human donor in good health (CMV status not recorded). Some clones in this sample may be carry-over from other donors' samples. Each CDR3 is given with its conserved first and last residue. A D gene is named only where the DNA matches it firmly. Where a row states a size, it is once, few, many or the class of an expanded clone; other rows omit it.

size	J	D	V	CDR3	DNA
few	TRBJ2-7	.	TRBV20-1	CSARDKIHEQYF	TGCAGTGCTAGAGACAAGATCCACGAGCAGTACTTC
few	TRBJ1-2	.	TRBV7-2	CASSLVIGGSDGYTF	TGTGCCAGCAGCTTAGTGATTGGGGGGTCTGATGGCTACACCTTC
few	TRBJ1-3	.	TRBV7-6	CASSTVGNTIYF	TGTGCCAGCAGCACGGTTGGAAACACCATATATTTT
once	TRBJ2-1	.	TRBV5-1	CASSLSGDSFYNEQFF	TGCGCCAGCAGCTTGTCGGGGGACAGCTTCTACAATGAGCAGTTCTTC
.	TRBJ2-6	.	TRBV5-6	CASSLTLGSGANVLTF	TGTGCCAGCAGCTTGACCCTTGGCTCTGGGGCCAACGTCCTGACTTTC
many	TRBJ2-7	.	TRBV7-2	CASSSSHSSYEQYF	TGTGCCAGCAGCTCAAGTCATTCTTCCTACGAGCAGTACTTC
.	TRBJ2-1	TRBD1	TRBV7-9	CASSPRDRTYNEQFF	TGTGCCAGCAGCCCCCGGGACAGGACCTACAATGAGCAGTTCTTC
once	TRBJ2-1	.	TRBV27	CASSLWASGTYNEQFF	TGTGCCAGCAGTTTATGGGCCAGCGGTACCTACAATGAGCAGTTCTTC
many	TRBJ1-1	.	TRBV7-2	CASSLGLIEAFF	TGTGCCAGCAGCTTAGGACTGATTGAAGCTTTCTTT
few	TRBJ2-3	.	TRBV11-2	CASSLNQRTDTQYF	TGTGCCAGCAGCTTAAACCAAAGGACAGATACGCAGTATTTT
few	TRBJ2-3	.	TRBV4-3	CASSQDWRLDTQYF	TGCGCCAGCAGCCAAGATTGGCGTTTAGATACGCAGTATTTT
few	TRBJ2-1	.	TRBV6-6	CASSYLSSSYNEQFF	TGTGCCAGCAGTTACCTCAGTAGCTCCTACAATGAGCAGTTCTTC
many	TRBJ2-5	TRBD2	TRBV7-2	CASSYLAGGPPETQYF	TGTGCCAGCAGCTATTTGGCGGGGGGGCCCCCAGAGACCCAGTACTTC
many	TRBJ1-5	TRBD1	TRBV12-3/TRBV12-4	CASSGQVNQPQHF	TGTGCCAGCAGCGGACAGGTCAATCAGCCCCAGCATTTT
.	TRBJ2-7	TRBD1	TRBV20-1	CSASPGTGYEQYF	TGCAGTGCTAGCCCGGGGACAGGTTACGAGCAGTACTTC
few	TRBJ2-7	.	TRBV5-1	CASSLGTTQQYF	TGCGCCAGCAGCTTGGGGACTACGCAGCAGTACTTC
few	TRBJ1-1	.	TRBV6-1	CASSSRMTEAFF	TGTGCCAGCAGCTCTAGGATGACTGAAGCTTTCTTT
many	TRBJ2-1	.	TRBV6-2/TRBV6-3	CASSPAGSSYNEQFF	TGTGCCAGCAGTCCTGCTGGAAGCTCCTACAATGAGCAGTTCTTC
few	TRBJ2-4	.	TRBV7-8	CASRKSPPGTLEIQYF	TGTGCCAGCCGTAAATCCCCCCCAGGTACCCTAGAGATTCAGTACTTC
many	TRBJ2-1	TRBD2	TRBV7-3	CASSPGTSGGWNEQFF	TGTGCCAGCAGCCCAGGGACTAGCGGGGGGTGGAATGAGCAGTTCTTC
.	TRBJ2-5	.	TRBV2	CASSEARATGTQYF	TGTGCCAGCAGTGAAGCGCGCGCAACGGGGACCCAGTACTTC
few	TRBJ1-2	TRBD1	TRBV5-6	CASSFRGLNYGYTF	TGTGCCAGCAGCTTCAGGGGGTTGAACTATGGCTACACCTTC
many	TRBJ1-2	.	TRBV4-2	CASSTPDGRAYGYTF	TGTGCCAGCAGCACGCCGGACGGGCGGGCCTATGGCTACACCTTC
.	TRBJ1-5	.	TRBV25-1	CASSETGLGNQPQHF	TGTGCCAGCAGTGAAACAGGGCTGGGGAATCAGCCCCAGCATTTT
.	TRBJ2-7	.	TRBV11-3	CASSLTSLHEQYF	TGTGCCAGCAGCTTAACTAGCCTCCACGAGCAGTACTTC
many	TRBJ2-4	.	TRBV7-2	CASSPPSKNIQYF	TGTGCCAGCAGCCCCCCCTCCAAAAACATTCAGTACTTC
.	TRBJ1-5	.	TRBV2	CASSPPGTVNQPQHF	TGTGCCAGCAGTCCCCCTGGGACGGTTAATCAGCCCCAGCATTTT
few	TRBJ1-1	.	TRBV5-1	CASSLEGAGEAFF	TGCGCCAGCAGCTTGGAAGGGGCGGGAGAAGCTTTCTTT
.	TRBJ1-1	.	TRBV5-5	CASRTWAGVNTEAFF	TGTGCCAGCAGAACATGGGCAGGTGTGAACACTGAAGCTTTCTTT
few	TRBJ1-6	.	TRBV12-3/TRBV12-4	CASSFSDLNSPLHF	TGTGCCAGCAGTTTTAGTGACCTAAATTCACCCCTCCACTTT
many	TRBJ1-5	.	TRBV28	CASSLWQNNQPQHF	TGTGCCAGCAGTTTGTGGCAGAACAATCAGCCCCAGCATTTT
many	TRBJ2-3	.	TRBV12-3/TRBV12-4	CASSFGGTDTQYF	TGTGCCAGCAGCTTCGGCGGCACAGATACGCAGTATTTT
.	TRBJ1-2	.	TRBV6-2/TRBV6-3	CASSLILGTNYGYTF	TGTGCCAGCAGTCTCATACTCGGGACGAACTATGGCTACACCTTC
.	TRBJ2-5	TRBD1	TRBV29-1	CSARDRGLQETQYF	TGCAGCGCCCGGGACAGGGGACTTCAAGAGACCCAGTACTTC
many	TRBJ2-1	.	TRBV6-2/TRBV6-3	CASSYDLDFEQFF	TGTGCCAGCAGTTACGATCTAGATTTTGAGCAGTTCTTC
many	TRBJ1-5	.	TRBV28	CASSFNIDSPTFNQPQHF	TGTGCCAGCAGTTTTAATATTGACAGCCCTACTTTCAATCAGCCCCAGCATTTT
many	TRBJ2-5	.	TRBV7-8	CASSFNRETQYF	TGTGCCAGCAGCTTCAACAGGGAGACCCAGTACTTC
.	TRBJ1-5	.	TRBV7-2	CASSLAPNQPQHF	TGTGCCAGCAGCTTAGCCCCGAATCAGCCCCAGCATTTT
.	TRBJ2-6	TRBD1	TRBV7-4	CASSSSTGTGPSGANLLNF	TGTGCCAGCAGCTCCTCGACTGGGACAGGGCCTTCTGGGGCCAACCTCCTGAATTTC
few	TRBJ1-4	.	TRBV7-2	CASSLDPKGKLFF	TGTGCCAGCAGCTTAGACCCCAAGGGCAAACTGTTTTTT
.	TRBJ2-1	TRBD2	TRBV7-2	CASSSGLAELNEQFF	TGTGCCAGCAGCTCGGGACTAGCTGAGCTCAATGAGCAGTTCTTC
.	TRBJ1-1	TRBD1	TRBV19	CASSAGTGFGEAFF	TGTGCCAGTAGTGCCGGGACAGGGTTTGGTGAAGCTTTCTTT
.	TRBJ2-1	TRBD2	TRBV6-8	CAITPGTSRSYNERFF	TGTGCCATAACACCCGGGACTAGCAGGTCCTACAATGAGCGGTTCTTC
.	TRBJ2-5	.	TRBV6-2/TRBV6-3	CASSFNGGALQETQYF	TGTGCCAGCAGTTTCAACGGCGGGGCCCTTCAAGAGACCCAGTACTTC
many	TRBJ2-3	.	TRBV6-1	CASSEAGSLDTQYF	TGTGCCAGCAGTGAAGCCGGTAGCTTAGATACGCAGTATTTT
many	TRBJ1-6	.	TRBV7-2	CASSSGTANSPLHF	TGTGCCAGCAGCTCTGGGACGGCGAATTCACCCCTCCACTTT
few	TRBJ2-1	TRBD1	TRBV6-2/TRBV6-3	CASTFDRGQPNGNEQFF	TGTGCCAGCACGTTTGACAGGGGGCAACCCAACGGGAATGAGCAGTTCTTC
.	TRBJ2-7	.	TRBV28	CASTRHPAAVLHEQYF	TGTGCCAGCACCCGGCACCCGGCCGCTGTCCTACACGAGCAGTACTTC
few	TRBJ2-1	.	TRBV7-9	CASQVGGRDEQFF	TGTGCCAGCCAGGTGGGGGGCCGGGATGAGCAGTTCTTC
many	TRBJ2-7	TRBD1	TRBV7-8	CASSPGQIYEQYF	TGTGCCAGCAGCCCGGGACAGATTTACGAGCAGTACTTC
.	TRBJ2-7	TRBD1	TRBV6-2/TRBV6-3	CASSYSRTGGTYEQYF	TGTGCCAGCAGTTACTCGAGGACAGGGGGCACCTACGAGCAGTACTTC
few	TRBJ2-7	.	TRBV11-2	CASSLDPTYEQYF	TGTGCCAGCAGCTTAGATCCGACCTACGAGCAGTACTTC
few	TRBJ1-6	TRBD1	TRBV6-2/TRBV6-3	CASSYSTGSSPLHF	TGTGCCAGCAGTTACTCGACAGGGAGTTCACCCCTCCACTTT